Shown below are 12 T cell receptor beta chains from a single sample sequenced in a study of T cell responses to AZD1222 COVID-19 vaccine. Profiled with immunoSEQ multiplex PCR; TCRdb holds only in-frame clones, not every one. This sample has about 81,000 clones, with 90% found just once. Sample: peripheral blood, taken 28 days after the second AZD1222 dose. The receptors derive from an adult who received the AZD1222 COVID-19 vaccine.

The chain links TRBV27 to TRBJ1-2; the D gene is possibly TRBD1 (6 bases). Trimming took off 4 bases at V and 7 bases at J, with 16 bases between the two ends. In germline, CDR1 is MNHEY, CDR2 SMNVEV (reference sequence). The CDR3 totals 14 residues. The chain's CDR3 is CASSSGFPQGGYTF. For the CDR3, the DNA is TGTGCCAGCAGTTCAGGGTTTCCACAGGGTGGCTACACCTTC.

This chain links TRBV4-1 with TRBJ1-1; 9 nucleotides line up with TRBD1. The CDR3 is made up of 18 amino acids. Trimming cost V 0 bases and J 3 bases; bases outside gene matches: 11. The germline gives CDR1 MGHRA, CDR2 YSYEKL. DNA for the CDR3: TGCGCCAGCAGCCAAGACAGAGACAGGGGGAATGGGGACACTGAAGCTTTCTTT. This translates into CASSQDRDRGNGDTEAFF.

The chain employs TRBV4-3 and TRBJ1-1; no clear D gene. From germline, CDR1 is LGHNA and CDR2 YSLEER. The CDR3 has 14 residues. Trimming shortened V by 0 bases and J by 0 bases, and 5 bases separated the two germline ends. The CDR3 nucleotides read TGCGCCAGCAGCCAAGAAACCCTGAACACTGAAGCTTTCTTT. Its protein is CASSQETLNTEAFF.

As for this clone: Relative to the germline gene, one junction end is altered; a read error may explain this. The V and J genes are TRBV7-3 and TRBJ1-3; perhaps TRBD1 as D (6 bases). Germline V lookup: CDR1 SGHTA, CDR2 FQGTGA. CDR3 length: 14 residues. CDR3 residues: CASSLTGSGNTIYF. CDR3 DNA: TGTGCCAGCAGCCTAACAGGGAGTGGAAACACCATATATTTT.

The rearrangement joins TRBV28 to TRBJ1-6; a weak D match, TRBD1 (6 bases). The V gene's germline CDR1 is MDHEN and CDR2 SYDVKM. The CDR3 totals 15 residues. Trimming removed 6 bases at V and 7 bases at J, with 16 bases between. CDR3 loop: CASRLGQLINSPLHF. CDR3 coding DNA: TGTGCCAGCAGACTGGGACAACTAATCAATTCACCCCTCCACTTT.

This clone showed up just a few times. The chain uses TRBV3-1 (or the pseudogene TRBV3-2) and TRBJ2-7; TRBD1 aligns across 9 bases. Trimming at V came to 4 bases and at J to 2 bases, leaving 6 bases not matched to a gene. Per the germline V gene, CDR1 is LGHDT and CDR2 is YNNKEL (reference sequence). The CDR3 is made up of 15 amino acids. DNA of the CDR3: TGTGCCAGCAGCCGAGACAGGGGGGCAACCTACGAGCAGTACTTC. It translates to CASSRDRGATYEQYF.

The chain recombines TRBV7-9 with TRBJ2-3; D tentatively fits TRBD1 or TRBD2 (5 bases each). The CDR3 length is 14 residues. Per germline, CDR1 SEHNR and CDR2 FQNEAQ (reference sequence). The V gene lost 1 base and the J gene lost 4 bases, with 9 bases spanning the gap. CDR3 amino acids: CASSLVWGPDTQYF. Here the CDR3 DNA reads TGTGCCAGCAGCTTAGTATGGGGACCAGATACGCAGTATTTT.

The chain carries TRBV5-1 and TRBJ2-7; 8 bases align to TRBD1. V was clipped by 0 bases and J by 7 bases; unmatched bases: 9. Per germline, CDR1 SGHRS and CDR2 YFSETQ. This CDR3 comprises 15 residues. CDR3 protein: CASSLGQGIFGEQYF. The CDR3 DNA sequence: TGCGCCAGCAGCTTGGGACAGGGGATTTTTGGGGAGCAGTACTTC.

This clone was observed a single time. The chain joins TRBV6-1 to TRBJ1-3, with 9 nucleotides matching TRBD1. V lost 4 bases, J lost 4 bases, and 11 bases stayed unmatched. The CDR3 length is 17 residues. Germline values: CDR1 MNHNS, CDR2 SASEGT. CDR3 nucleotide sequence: TGTGCCAGCAGTGTAATCCAAGGGACAGGGAGGGGAAACACCATATATTTT. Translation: CASSVIQGTGRGNTIYF.

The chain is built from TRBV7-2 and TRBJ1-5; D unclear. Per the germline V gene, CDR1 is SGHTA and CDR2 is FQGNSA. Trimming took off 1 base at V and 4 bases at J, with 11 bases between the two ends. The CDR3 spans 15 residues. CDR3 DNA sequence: TGTGCCAGCAGCTTAGATGGGTCCTCAAATCAGCCCCAGCATTTT. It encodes CASSLDGSSNQPQHF.

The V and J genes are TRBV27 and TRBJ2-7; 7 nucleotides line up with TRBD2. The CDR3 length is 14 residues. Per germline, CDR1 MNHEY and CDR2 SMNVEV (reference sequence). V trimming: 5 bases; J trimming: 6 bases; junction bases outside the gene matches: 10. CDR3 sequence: CASSREGTSGEQYF. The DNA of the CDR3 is TGTGCCAGCAGTAGGGAGGGGACTTCAGGCGAGCAGTACTTC.

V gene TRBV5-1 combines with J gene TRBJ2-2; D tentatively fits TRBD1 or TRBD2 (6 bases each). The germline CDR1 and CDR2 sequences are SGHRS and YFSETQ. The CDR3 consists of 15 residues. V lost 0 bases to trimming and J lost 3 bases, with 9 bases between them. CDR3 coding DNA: TGCGCCAGCAGCTTGGAAAGGGGGGACACCGGGGAGCTGTTTTTT. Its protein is CASSLERGDTGELFF.